These 2 T cell receptor beta chains originate from one sample sequenced in a study of a mutant IDH1 vaccine in newly diagnosed glioma. Time point: baseline, week 1 (first vaccination visit). Treatment meaning: pre-vaccination baseline after standard-of-care therapy. Using immunoSEQ multiplex PCR, the repertoire was profiled, and TCRdb retains in-frame clones only, with some absent. The sample carries 65,000 to 70,000 clones, just over 85% recorded once. Specimen: PBMCs, collected from a glioma patient treated with radiotherapy, temozolomide or both. The receptor set was obtained from a man aged 25 to 40 with glioma.

The V and J genes are TRBV2 and TRBJ2-7; perhaps TRBD2 as D (5 bases). With 7 bases removed from V and 3 bases from J, the gap between germline ends came to 22 bases. Per germline, CDR1 SNHLY and CDR2 FYNNEI. This CDR3 has 16 amino acids. The CDR3: CASTPPRARSGYEQYF. As DNA, the CDR3 is TGTGCCAGCACCCCCCCGAGGGCTAGATCCGGCTACGAGCAGTACTTC.

This chain uses TRBV11-3 with TRBJ2-3; no reliable D call. Looked up from germline, CDR1 is SGHNT and CDR2 is YENEEA. CDR3 length: 13 amino acids. Trimming pared 4 bases from V and 2 bases from J, leaving 7 bases between. The CDR3 DNA reads as TGTGCCAGCAGCTCTATCTCCACAGATACGCAGTATTTT. As protein: CASSSISTDTQYF.